This TCR beta chain was documented in a study of Graves' ophthalmopathy and Graves' hyperthyroidism. From RNA, the CDR3 regions of TCR beta chains were amplified and sequenced. RT-PCR in the first round used HTBI primers; a second-round multiplex PCR followed. TCRdb redid the calling of the multiplex PCR reads with MiXCR, one entry per CDR3 protein. Among 500,000 to 800,000 distinct CDR3 sequences listed, roughly 39% were seen once. The sample taken for sequencing was peripheral blood. The TCR comes from an adult man with Graves' ophthalmopathy.

CDR3 sequence (DNA): TGCAGTGCTAGTGATGCGGGAACTGAACTCAAGAGGCTCCAGTACTTC. Translating it yields CSASDAGTELKRLQYF. This chain connects TRBV20-1 to TRBJ2-5, with D tentatively TRBD2 (6 bases). V lost 3 bases and J 10 bases, leaving 27 bases between the germline ends. The CDR3 is made up of 16 amino acids. Germline loops: CDR1 DFQATT, CDR2 SNEGSKA (reference sequence).